This T cell receptor (beta chain) was documented in a study of T cell responses to AZD1222 COVID-19 vaccine. In the study overall: Whether given at about 4 or about 12 weeks, second doses were pooled.

TCRdb keeps only in-frame clones here, not all; method: immunoSEQ multiplex PCR. The sample records about 72,000 clones, 86% being singletons. Turning to this clone: Its antigen is unknown.

Findings and caveats of the study: Most donors were white British, females outnumbered males, and clonal diversity was possibly underestimated. The CD4 TCRs associated with vaccination extended across spike and predominated at 160-218 and 743-854.

This CDR3 is built from 15 residues. V gave up 2 bases and J gave up 6 bases; unmatched junction bases: 8. Per the germline V gene, CDR1 is SEHNR and CDR2 is FQNEAQ (reference sequence). This receptor was taken from an adult in good health. This sequence joins TRBV7-9 and TRBJ2-3, with 7 bases matching TRBD2. The source was peripheral blood, collected on day 0 of AZD1222 vaccination. The CDR3 spells CASSLLRGGSDTQYF. The CDR3 DNA reads TGTGCCAGCAGCTTATTGCGGGGAGGGTCCGATACGCAGTATTTT.